A selection of T cell receptor beta chains follows, all from one sample in a study of human thymus T cells. Data came from immunoSEQ multiplex PCR; TCRdb stores just in-frame clones and leaves some out. The repertoire includes more than 70,000 clones, around 96% of them detected once, and 0.025% to 0.035% sits in the top ten. Material: thymus tissue. These receptors were taken from a boy under three years old with a congenital heart defect but otherwise immunologically healthy. The CDR3 runs from the conserved cysteine through the conserved F or W. The D gene is left open where the match is weak. A row's size may be missing; if present it is once, few, many or a size class.

CDR3 DNA	CDR3 protein	clone size	D gene	J gene	V gene
TGTGCCAGTAGTAAAGGACAGGGAATAGTGGGCACTGAAGCTTTCTTT	CASSKGQGIVGTEAFF	-	TRBD1	TRBJ1-1	TRBV19
TGTGCCAGCTCATCTATCTCACCCCAAGGACAGGCCATCAAGAACACCGGGGAGCTGTTTTTT	CASSSISPQGQAIKNTGELFF	-	TRBD1	TRBJ2-2	TRBV18
TGTGCCAGCAGTACACAGGGGGACGAGCAGTTCTTC	CASSTQGDEQFF	-	TRBD1	TRBJ2-1	TRBV25-1
TGCGCCAGCAGCTCAAGACAGGGGGCGAACTATGGCTACACCTTC	CASSSRQGANYGYTF	few	TRBD1	TRBJ1-2	TRBV5-1
TGTGCCAGCAGTACGCGGACAGGGTTGCGCAATCAGCCCCAGCATTTT	CASSTRTGLRNQPQHF	-	TRBD1	TRBJ1-5	TRBV28
TGTGCCAGCAGCTTGCCCGGACAGAACCCTAACTATGGCTACACCTTC	CASSLPGQNPNYGYTF	-	-	TRBJ1-2	TRBV5-6
TGTGCCAGCAGTTCCTCCGGCCGGCAAGAGACCCAGTACTTC	CASSSSGRQETQYF	-	-	TRBJ2-5	TRBV28
TGTGCCAGCTCACCGCCCGGATATTCAGCTAGCGGGCGGTACGAGCAGTACTTC	CASSPPGYSASGRYEQYF	-	TRBD2	TRBJ2-7	TRBV18
TGTGCCAGCAGTCTCAGGGTTTTGGAAGGCTACACCTTC	CASSLRVLEGYTF	-	-	TRBJ1-2	TRBV13
TGTGCCAGCACGTTAGGGGGTAGGGGACGCACAGATACGCAGTATTTT	CASTLGGRGRTDTQYF	-	-	TRBJ2-3	TRBV27
TGTGCCAGCTCACCAAGTCCGGGACCCCAAGAGCAGTACTTC	CASSPSPGPQEQYF	-	-	TRBJ2-7	TRBV18
TGTGCCAGTAGTTGGGGGGGTTGGAAGACCCAGTACTTC	CASSWGGWKTQYF	once	TRBD2	TRBJ2-5	TRBV19
TGTGCCAGCAGCTTGGTGGGAATTCAGAGCAATCAGCCCCAGCATTTT	CASSLVGIQSNQPQHF	-	-	TRBJ1-5	TRBV5-6
TGCGCCAGCAGCTTGGTTAGCGGGAACCAAGAGACCCAGTACTTC	CASSLVSGNQETQYF	-	TRBD2	TRBJ2-5	TRBV5-1
TGCGCCAGCAGCCAAGACAGGTCGGTCATTCAGTACTTC	CASSQDRSVIQYF	-	-	TRBJ2-4	TRBV4-1
TGTGCCAGCAGTTTTTCCCGGGACCCACGTCGGCATGAGCAGTACTTC	CASSFSRDPRRHEQYF	once	-	TRBJ2-7	TRBV28
TGTGCCAGCAGCCCAACCGCGGAGGGGGGGGACTCCTACGAGCAGTACTTC	CASSPTAEGGDSYEQYF	-	-	TRBJ2-7	TRBV11-2
TGCGCCAGCAGGGGGGGCGGGTCTTACACCGGGGAGCTGTTTTTT	CASRGGGSYTGELFF	-	-	TRBJ2-2	TRBV4-1
TGTGCCAGCAGCTTAAAAAGATACGGTAGCTCTGGGGCCAACGTCCTGACTTTC	CASSLKRYGSSGANVLTF	-	-	TRBJ2-6	TRBV5-6
TGTGCCAGCAACCCTGGTCGGGAAATTGAAGTAAAACTGTTTTTT	CASNPGREIEVKLFF	-	-	TRBJ1-4	TRBV28
TGTGCCAGCAGCGTAGGGGTCCCAACAAGGGAGCAGTTCTTC	CASSVGVPTREQFF	-	-	TRBJ2-1	TRBV9
TGTGCCAGCAGCCGAACCCTAGCTAATGAGCAGTTCTTC	CASSRTLANEQFF	-	-	TRBJ2-1	TRBV4-2
TGTGCCACCAGCAGAGATTTCCAGGACCTCTATGGCTACACCTTC	CATSRDFQDLYGYTF	-	-	TRBJ1-2	TRBV15
TGTGCCAGCAGCTCCTACGAACGAAAGCCCCAAGAGACCCAGTACTTC	CASSSYERKPQETQYF	-	-	TRBJ2-5	TRBV7-2
TGTGCCAGCAGCTTAGATCGGAGGCAGGCGTACCCCTACGAGCAGTACTTC	CASSLDRRQAYPYEQYF	-	-	TRBJ2-7	TRBV11-2
TGTGCCAGCAGTCCCGTTAACACTGAAGCTTTCTTT	CASSPVNTEAFF	-	-	TRBJ1-1	TRBV6-1
TGTGCCACCAGCAGACCCCCGGTGAGGTATTATAGCAATCAGCCCCAGCATTTT	CATSRPPVRYYSNQPQHF	-	-	TRBJ1-5	TRBV15
TGTGCCAGCAGCCTCGAGCAACAGGGGCGCCGGGGCTACACCTTC	CASSLEQQGRRGYTF	-	TRBD1	TRBJ1-2	TRBV6-6